Presented here are 19 T cell receptor beta chains from one specimen sequenced in a study of T-cell memory formation after mild COVID-19. A single record per CDR3 protein comes from TCRdb applying MiXCR to the 5' RACE reads. The data hold about 470,000 distinct CDR3 sequences, with about 20% observed a single time. Sequenced input: PBMCs or a T cell subset sorted from them (not recorded which). The receptors derive from an adult woman who had mild COVID-19 (a few samples of this study predate the infection). Cell type and time point are not known.

This clonotype was detected only a few times. The chain carries TRBV7-3 and TRBJ1-1; no reliable D call. Germline V gene data show CDR1 as SGHTA and CDR2 as FQGTGA. The V end was cut by 0 bases, the J end by 8 bases, with 10 bases between. The CDR3 sequence is 13 residues long. Here the CDR3 reads CASSLTRGTEAFF. In DNA, the CDR3 is TGTGCCAGCAGCTTAACGCGGGGAACAGAAGCTTTCTTT.

There are a few counts of this clonotype. The rearrangement joins TRBV6-4 to TRBJ2-3; tentative D call: TRBD1 (6 bases). Trimming pared 6 bases from V and 0 bases from J, leaving 10 bases between. The CDR3 extends over 14 amino acids. The germline CDR1 and CDR2 sequences are MRHNA and SNTAGT. This CDR3 reads CASRATGSTDTQYF. The CDR3 DNA reads as TGTGCCAGCAGGGCCACAGGGAGCACAGATACGCAGTATTTT.

This chain's CDR3 is CASIYRAGYGYTF. CDR3 nucleotide sequence: TGTGCCAGCATCTACAGGGCTGGGTATGGCTACACCTTC. The chain couples TRBV6-2 or TRBV6-3 to TRBJ1-2, with a tentative D call TRBD1 (6 bases). Trimming pared 7 bases from V and 5 bases from J, leaving 14 bases between. CDR1 and CDR2 (germline): MNHEY, SVGEGT. CDR3 length: 13 amino acids.

This clonotype occurred once. The CDR3: CASRGSGDGELFF. CDR3 sequence (DNA): TGCGCCAGCAGGGGTAGCGGGGACGGGGAGCTGTTTTTT. V usage is TRBV4-1 and J usage is TRBJ2-2, with 8 nucleotides matching TRBD2. The CDR3 is 13 amino acids. The V gene's germline CDR1 is MGHRA and CDR2 YSYEKL. With V trimmed by 6 bases and J by 7 bases, 4 bases remained unmatched.

This clonotype has only a few counts. This chain uses TRBV24-1 with TRBJ2-3, with unresolved D. The CDR3 sequence is 13 residues long. V was trimmed by 2 bases and J by 6 bases, leaving 8 bases between them. Germline lookup yields CDR1 KGHDR and CDR2 SFDVKD. This CDR3 reads CATSDSTLDTQYF. The DNA of the CDR3 is TGTGCCACCAGTGATTCCACTTTGGATACGCAGTATTTT.

The table lists this clonotype with a few counts. The chain combines TRBV5-1 with TRBJ2-7; D might be TRBD1 or TRBD2, each matching 5 bases. In germline, CDR1 is SGHRS, CDR2 YFSETQ. This CDR3 has 14 amino acids. The V and J ends lost 5 bases and 2 bases respectively, with 14 bases between them. DNA of the CDR3: TGCGCCAGCAGTCAGGGACCTTCCACCTACGAGCAGTACTTC. This encodes CASSQGPSTYEQYF.

This chain connects TRBV6-2 or TRBV6-3 to TRBJ1-2; D uncertain. Per the germline V gene, CDR1 is MNHEY and CDR2 is SVGEGT. V was cut by 0 bases and J by 6 bases, with 8 bases left in between. This CDR3 is 13 amino acids long. DNA of the CDR3: TGTGCCAGCAGTTACTCGTCTGGGAATGGCTACACCTTC. Encoded protein: CASSYSSGNGYTF.

The J gene is TRBJ1-2, the V gene TRBV20-1; 9 bases match TRBD1. V lost 6 bases and J lost 2; bases outside the gene matches: 10. Germline V lookup: CDR1 DFQATT, CDR2 SNEGSKA (reference sequence). The CDR3 totals 15 residues. DNA of the CDR3: TGCAGTGCAACGGGAGGGGACAGGGCGAACTATGGCTACACCTTC. Amino acid sequence: CSATGGDRANYGYTF.

The sample holds a few counts of this clonotype. V and J are TRBV6-5 and TRBJ2-1; D possibly corresponds to TRBD1 (5 bases). Germline CDR1 is MNHEY and CDR2 is SVGAGI. This CDR3 contains 16 residues. The germline V and J ends were trimmed by 5 bases and 2 bases, with 16 bases remaining between them. In DNA, the CDR3 is TGTGCCAGCAGTCCGACCAGTATGGGGCCCTACAATGAGCAGTTCTTC. Protein product: CASSPTSMGPYNEQFF.

The chain links TRBV2 to TRBJ2-3; 8 bases are a match to TRBD1. Germline CDR1 and CDR2: SNHLY and FYNNEI. After removal of 6 bases from V and 0 bases from J, the junction contained 5 bases not matched to a gene. The CDR3 length is 15 residues. Here the CDR3 DNA reads TGTGCCAGCAGGGTTACAGGGGGGAGCACAGATACGCAGTATTTT. It specifies CASRVTGGSTDTQYF. The whole variable domain, filled in from reference TRBV2 and TRBJ2-3, reads EPEVTQTPSHQVTQMGQEVILRCVPISNHLYFYWYRQILGQKVEFLVSFYNNEISEKSEIFDDQFSVERPDGSNFTLKIRSTKLEDSAMYFCASRVTGGSTDTQYFGPGTRLTVL.

The chain employs TRBV7-9 and TRBJ2-5, with TRBD1 identical over 7 bases. Losses at the gene ends were 5 bases for V and 4 bases for J; bases not matched to a gene: 10. The germline V gene has CDR1 SEHNR and CDR2 FQNEAQ (reference sequence). The CDR3 consists of 15 residues. CDR3 loop: CASSTLGQPTETQYF. CDR3 DNA: TGTGCCAGCAGCACCTTGGGACAGCCAACAGAGACCCAGTACTTC. Filled out from reference TRBV7-9 and TRBJ2-5, the complete variable domain reads DTGVSQNPRHKITKRGQNVTFRCDPISEHNRLYWYRQTLGQGPEFLTYFQNEAQLEKSRLLSDRFSAERPKGSFSTLEIQRTEQGDSAMYLCASSTLGQPTETQYFGPGTRLLVL.

This clonotype was found a few times. The gene calls are TRBV29-1 and TRBJ2-7, with TRBD1 matching 7 bases. CDR3 length: 14 amino acids. The trim removed 5 bases at V and 1 base at J, leaving 8 bases unmatched. The germline CDR1 and CDR2 sequences are SQVTM and ANQGSEA. The CDR3, as DNA: TGCAGCGTTCAATCAACAGGGGATTCCTACGAGCAGTACTTC. This sequence encodes CSVQSTGDSYEQYF.

The chain joins TRBV20-1 to TRBJ2-7; D unresolved. The V end was cut by 4 bases, the J end by 1 base, with 8 bases between. This CDR3 has 12 residues. From germline, CDR1 is DFQATT and CDR2 SNEGSKA (reference sequence). The CDR3: CSATVQSYEQYF. DNA for the CDR3: TGCAGTGCTACCGTTCAGTCCTACGAGCAGTACTTC.

There are many counts of this clonotype. The chain combines TRBV20-1 with TRBJ2-3, with D perhaps TRBD1 or TRBD2 (5 bases each). Germline V gives CDR1 DFQATT, CDR2 SNEGSKA (reference sequence). The CDR3 spans 11 residues. The chain's CDR3 is CRWGSTDTQYF. CDR3 nucleotide sequence: TGCAGGTGGGGGAGCACAGATACGCAGTATTTT.

The rearrangement joins TRBV12-3 or TRBV12-4 to TRBJ1-6; a weak D match, TRBD1 (5 bases). The length of the CDR3 is 13 residues. With 2 bases removed from V and 8 bases from J, the gap between germline ends came to 7 bases. The CDR3 DNA is TGTGCCAGCAGTTTATTGGGGGATTCACCCCTCCACTTT. It translates to CASSLLGDSPLHF.

The gene calls are TRBV20-1 and TRBJ2-3; D might be TRBD2 (5 bases). Germline V CDR1 and CDR2: DFQATT, SNEGSKA (reference sequence). The CDR3 is 12 residues long. Trimming shortened V by 0 bases and J by 6 bases, and 7 bases separated the two germline ends. The CDR3 reads CSARDEGDTQYF. In DNA form, the CDR3 reads TGCAGTGCTAGAGACGAGGGTGATACGCAGTATTTT.

The table lists this clonotype with many counts. The chain uses TRBV12-3 or TRBV12-4 and TRBJ2-2; D call uncertain. The CDR3 totals 13 residues. V was shortened by 5 bases and J by 2 bases, with 6 bases between the two germline ends. CDR3 protein: CASSPRNTGELFF. In DNA form, the CDR3 reads TGTGCCAGCAGTCCTCGAAACACCGGGGAGCTGTTTTTT.

In DNA form, the CDR3 reads TGTGCCAGCAGCCCCGCGGGGGGGGCGGGCTATGGCTACACCTTC. This codes for CASSPAGGAGYGYTF. The chain carries TRBV5-4 and TRBJ1-2, with D perhaps TRBD1 (6 bases). Germline V gene sequence: CDR1 SGHNT, CDR2 YYREEE (reference sequence). The CDR3 sequence is 15 residues long. V lost 4 bases and J lost 4, with 17 bases in between.

Concerning this clonotype itself: One end of the junction fails to match germline, which may point to a read error. This chain links TRBV5-1 with TRBJ2-1; the match to TRBD2 covers 11 bases. The CDR3 totals 14 residues. Germline assignment: CDR1 SGHRS and CDR2 YFSETQ. The CDR3 DNA follows: TGCGCCAGAAGCTTGACTAGCGGGAACGATGAGCAGTTCTTC. This sequence encodes CARSLTSGNDEQFF.